This entry features one TCR beta chain sequence. Its antigen is not identified. The data are from a study of blood T cells in healthy people across ages. With a J-beta primer mix and a sample-barcoded 5' primer, a second PCR ran about 7 to 11 cycles. TCRdb processed the 5' RACE reads anew with MiXCR; each CDR3 protein has one entry. The data show around 800,000 distinct CDR3 sequences, with roughly 60% seen just once and about 27% held by the top ten. The CDR3 consists of 15 residues. Germline trimming cut 6 bases from V and 2 bases from J; bases unmatched to any gene: 9. Study outcomes and limitations: It was the long-lived donors that had more naive CD4+ cells and higher diversity than aged donors.

The TCR sequence derives from a man aged 30-40 years in good health. The gene calls are TRBV12-3 or TRBV12-4 and TRBJ2-7, with 8 nucleotides matching TRBD1. Sequenced material: blood. The CDR3 bases are TGTGCCAGCAGCCTGACAGGGGCGCCTCCCTACGAGCAGTACTTC. Translating it yields CASSLTGAPPYEQYF.